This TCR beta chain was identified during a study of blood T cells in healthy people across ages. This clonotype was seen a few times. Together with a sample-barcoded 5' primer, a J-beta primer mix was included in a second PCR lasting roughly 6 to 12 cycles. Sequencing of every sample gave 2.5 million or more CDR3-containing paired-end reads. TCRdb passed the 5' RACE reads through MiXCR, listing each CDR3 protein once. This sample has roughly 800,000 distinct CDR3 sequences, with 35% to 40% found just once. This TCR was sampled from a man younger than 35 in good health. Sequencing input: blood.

CDR3 DNA: TGCAGTGCCTCGGGACAGGGAACGGGGTATAATTCACCCCTCCACTTT. It yields the protein CSASGQGTGYNSPLHF. V and J are TRBV20-1 and TRBJ1-6; 9 bases fit TRBD1. Germline loops: CDR1 DFQATT, CDR2 SNEGSKA (reference sequence). V dropped 6 bases and J dropped 4; count of bases not matched to a gene: 10. The CDR3 extends over 16 amino acids.